A selection of T cell receptor beta chains follows, all from one sample in a study of blood T cells in healthy people across ages. MiXCR, applied by TCRdb to the 5' RACE reads, yields one record per CDR3 protein. The top ten hold 0.75% of the sample, which has roughly 1,100,000 distinct CDR3 sequences, roughly a quarter seen once. These data were also filed under a second study, of T cells of mothers and their children.

The specimen was blood. These receptors originate from a girl aged 2 to 10 in good health. Both conserved end residues are part of each CDR3. Expanded clones are given a class, and other clones once, few, many or no size at all.

size: NA
V: TRBV20-1
CDR3: CSARVAGQETQYF

size: many
V: TRBV7-2
CDR3: CASSPGKETQYF

size: NA
V: TRBV12-5
CDR3: CASGQTGPETQYF

size: few
V: TRBV5-1
CDR3: CASSFSDPDTQYF

size: NA
V: TRBV28
CDR3: CASSLISVVDRGDYGYTF

size: NA
V: TRBV5-1
CDR3: CASSPSRTGKGTGELFF

size: NA
V: TRBV29-1
CDR3: CSVLGGQGNTEAFF

size: NA
V: TRBV9
CDR3: CAGSSRQYNYGYTF

size: few
V: TRBV5-1
CDR3: CASSAPTFDTQYF

size: NA
V: TRBV29-1
CDR3: CSGERDRDGYTQYF

size: few
V: TRBV2
CDR3: CASSPTNSYGYTF

size: NA
V: TRBV4-2
CDR3: CASSQERGGGETQYF

size: NA
V: TRBV25-1
CDR3: CASSEEWEGMETNEKLFF

size: NA
V: TRBV12-3/TRBV12-4
CDR3: CASSFGAEQETQYF

size: few
V: TRBV7-6
CDR3: CASSFTPGQEEETQYF

size: NA
V: TRBV28
CDR3: CASSTLDRGGGSIQYF

size: few
V: TRBV2
CDR3: CASSYTPGPRTDTQYF

size: many
V: TRBV7-2
CDR3: CASSPTGASGRASTDTQYF

size: few
V: TRBV28
CDR3: CASSSPQDPDEQFF

size: few
V: TRBV28
CDR3: CASSFGVRQETQYF

size: NA
V: TRBV4-1
CDR3: CASSQVDQPQHF

size: few
V: TRBV28
CDR3: CASRGLIPYEQYF

size: NA
V: TRBV12-3/TRBV12-4
CDR3: CASSPEQAHYGYTF

size: once
V: TRBV4-1
CDR3: CASSQVWEEGTGEQYF

size: NA
V: TRBV27
CDR3: CASSFGIAQTDTQYF

size: few
V: TRBV12-3/TRBV12-4
CDR3: CASSPGEGWEKLFF

size: few
V: TRBV2
CDR3: CASTSLELDDEQYF

size: NA
V: TRBV28
CDR3: CASSLTGRGNEQFF

size: few
V: TRBV12-3/TRBV12-4
CDR3: CASSLTLGGTQYF

size: NA
V: TRBV20-1
CDR3: CSARFIRNNEQFF

size: NA
V: TRBV11-2
CDR3: CASSLIQTGSYNEQFF

size: few
V: TRBV7-3
CDR3: CASSQQGSGGSPLHF

size: NA
V: TRBV9
CDR3: CASSEGASDVSPLHF

size: few
V: TRBV15
CDR3: CATKYHPDYNEQFF

size: few
V: TRBV20-1
CDR3: CSANTGGGEETQYF

size: few
V: TRBV29-1
CDR3: CSIWGGKGTQYF

size: NA
V: TRBV3-1
CDR3: CASRQGEPGANVLTF

size: NA
V: TRBV5-5
CDR3: CASKGQANGELFF

size: NA
V: TRBV6-6
CDR3: CASVSQEANYGYTF

size: NA
V: TRBV29-1
CDR3: CSVVRGPGELFF

size: many
V: TRBV18
CDR3: CASSPRDRGNTGELFF

size: few
V: TRBV3-1
CDR3: CASSQAGQGNDERYF

size: few
V: TRBV7-2
CDR3: CASSLTEGIYGYTF

size: NA
V: TRBV7-2
CDR3: CASSLGVAGGSYEQYF

size: NA
V: TRBV7-8
CDR3: CASSQSRTRNTDTQYF

size: few
V: TRBV4-3
CDR3: CASSHRDRVGEAFF

size: NA
V: TRBV5-5
CDR3: CASSGLGDRLFQETQYF

size: NA
V: TRBV29-1
CDR3: CSVALLLNHEQYF

size: NA
V: TRBV29-1
CDR3: CSVEKGRQGSGETQYF

size: many
V: TRBV12-3/TRBV12-4
CDR3: CASRPQQGDLETQYF

size: once
V: TRBV4-1
CDR3: CASSQDQQAGETQYF

size: NA
V: TRBV10-3
CDR3: CAISGLAGASVRGEQYF

size: NA
V: TRBV10-3
CDR3: CAISESLDLAETQYF

size: few
V: TRBV5-1
CDR3: CASSLGLAEDEQFF

size: NA
V: TRBV27
CDR3: CASSKPTGDSYNEQFF